Listed below are T cell receptor beta chains from one sample, sequenced in a study of graft-versus-host responses after intestinal transplantation. The antigens these receptors bind are not known. Measured with immunoSEQ multiplex PCR; TCRdb has only the in-frame clones, and not every one. The sample contains roughly 110,000 clones, about 91% of which appear only once. The sequencing here drew on unstimulated CD4+ T cells sorted from spleen or lymph node cells, taken before transplant. These receptors came from a human donor who was the organ donor for an intestinal transplant. CDR3s include the opening cysteine and the closing phenylalanine or tryptophan. Each record gives: V gene, J gene, D gene, clone size, CDR3 DNA, CDR3 protein. A D gene is named only where the DNA matches it firmly. The size entry is marked missing in some rows and otherwise reads once, few, many or a size class.

v_gene: TRBV7-9; j_gene: TRBJ1-4; d_gene: TRBD1; abundance: -; CDR3nt: TGTGCCAGCAGCTTAGAGGGACAGTCAACTAATGAAAAACTGTTTTTT; CDR3aa: CASSLEGQSTNEKLFF
v_gene: TRBV7-2; j_gene: TRBJ1-1; d_gene: -; abundance: once; CDR3nt: TGTGCCAGCAGCTTACTGTCAGGGGCCGTCGGCACTGAAGCTTTCTTT; CDR3aa: CASSLLSGAVGTEAFF
v_gene: TRBV6-1; j_gene: TRBJ1-5; d_gene: -; abundance: once; CDR3nt: TGTGCCAGCCAGAAAGTAGGCGGGAGCAATCAGCCCCAGCATTTT; CDR3aa: CASQKVGGSNQPQHF
v_gene: TRBV11-2; j_gene: TRBJ2-5; d_gene: -; abundance: -; CDR3nt: TGTGCCAGCAGCTTAGATGGGATGGGGACCCAGTACTTC; CDR3aa: CASSLDGMGTQYF
v_gene: TRBV27; j_gene: TRBJ1-1; d_gene: TRBD1; abundance: -; CDR3nt: TGTGCCAGCAGTTTGGACAGGGGGGAGACTGAAGCTTTCTTT; CDR3aa: CASSLDRGETEAFF
v_gene: TRBV19; j_gene: TRBJ1-5; d_gene: -; abundance: once; CDR3nt: TGTGCCAGTAGTATAAAGGGTTGGGGTCAGCCCCAGCATTTT; CDR3aa: CASSIKGWGQPQHF
v_gene: TRBV5-1; j_gene: TRBJ2-2; d_gene: TRBD2; abundance: few; CDR3nt: TGCGCCAGCAGCCCTGGACTAGCGGGATCCACCGGGGAGCTGTTTTTT; CDR3aa: CASSPGLAGSTGELFF
v_gene: TRBV19; j_gene: TRBJ1-2; d_gene: TRBD1; abundance: -; CDR3nt: TGTGCCAGTTACCGAGGGGGGACAGGTCAAGGCTACACCTTC; CDR3aa: CASYRGGTGQGYTF
v_gene: TRBV5-6; j_gene: TRBJ2-3; d_gene: TRBD2; abundance: -; CDR3nt: TGTGCCAGCAGCTTTCGCCAAGCGGGGGGGCGGTTCCCAGATACGCAGTATTTT; CDR3aa: CASSFRQAGGRFPDTQYF
v_gene: TRBV5-4; j_gene: TRBJ1-1; d_gene: -; abundance: once; CDR3nt: TGTGCCAGCAGCTTGGGAAGCACCATGAACACTGAAGCTTTCTTT; CDR3aa: CASSLGSTMNTEAFF
v_gene: TRBV19; j_gene: TRBJ1-5; d_gene: -; abundance: -; CDR3nt: TGTGCCAGTAGTAACCAGGGGTTCAATCAGCCCCAGCACTTT; CDR3aa: CASSNQGFNQPQHF
v_gene: TRBV7-7; j_gene: TRBJ2-5; d_gene: -; abundance: -; CDR3nt: TGTGCCAGCAGCCCGCGTAGGCAAGAGACCCAGTACTTC; CDR3aa: CASSPRRQETQYF
v_gene: TRBV7-2; j_gene: TRBJ2-7; d_gene: -; abundance: -; CDR3nt: TGTGCCAGCAGCTTGGCGGCAGCCGAGCAGTACTTC; CDR3aa: CASSLAAAEQYF
v_gene: TRBV27; j_gene: TRBJ2-3; d_gene: -; abundance: -; CDR3nt: TGTGCCAGCAGTTTCGGGCGTCTGCCCCAAGTACATACGCAGTATTTT; CDR3aa: CASSFGRLPQVHTQYF
v_gene: TRBV11-3; j_gene: TRBJ2-7; d_gene: -; abundance: -; CDR3nt: TGTGCCAGCAGCTACTACTCCTACGAGCAGTACTTC; CDR3aa: CASSYYSYEQYF
v_gene: TRBV6-6; j_gene: TRBJ1-2; d_gene: TRBD1; abundance: -; CDR3nt: TGTGCCAGCAGTTACTTCGGGACAGGGGGCAACTATGGCTACACCTTC; CDR3aa: CASSYFGTGGNYGYTF
v_gene: TRBV27; j_gene: TRBJ2-2; d_gene: TRBD2; abundance: -; CDR3nt: TGTGCCAGCAGTTTTTATTTGGGCGGGGGGCCGAACACCGGGGAGCTGTTTTTT; CDR3aa: CASSFYLGGGPNTGELFF
v_gene: TRBV6-6; j_gene: TRBJ1-3; d_gene: -; abundance: few; CDR3nt: TGTGCCAGTCTCTCGACCGTCTCTGGAAACACCATATATTTT; CDR3aa: CASLSTVSGNTIYF
v_gene: TRBV7-9; j_gene: TRBJ2-7; d_gene: TRBD2; abundance: -; CDR3nt: TGTGCCAGCAGCTTACCGGGACTAGCGGACTCCTACGAGCAGTACTTC; CDR3aa: CASSLPGLADSYEQYF
v_gene: TRBV28; j_gene: TRBJ2-5; d_gene: -; abundance: -; CDR3nt: TGTGCCAGCTCCCTAGGGGCATATGGAACCCAGTACTTC; CDR3aa: CASSLGAYGTQYF
v_gene: TRBV5-1; j_gene: TRBJ1-4; d_gene: -; abundance: few; CDR3nt: TGCGCCAGCAGCGGAGGGGGGTTAAGGACTAATGAAAAACTGTTTTTT; CDR3aa: CASSGGGLRTNEKLFF
v_gene: TRBV2; j_gene: TRBJ1-6; d_gene: -; abundance: -; CDR3nt: TGTGCCAGCAGTGAAGTCCGGCAGGGAGGTGGTTCACCCCTCCACTTT; CDR3aa: CASSEVRQGGGSPLHF
v_gene: TRBV6-5; j_gene: TRBJ2-7; d_gene: -; abundance: once; CDR3nt: TGTGCCAGCAGCCCGTACGCAGGGACCTACGAGCAGTACTTC; CDR3aa: CASSPYAGTYEQYF
v_gene: TRBV5-4; j_gene: TRBJ2-2; d_gene: -; abundance: -; CDR3nt: TGTGCCAGCAGCTTGGCAGCGGCCGGGGAGCTGTTTTTT; CDR3aa: CASSLAAAGELFF